This entry describes one T cell receptor beta chain. The antigen is unknown. The junction departs from the called germline gene at one end, perhaps through a read error. This sample is drawn from a study of lymphopenia after photon versus proton radiotherapy. Regarding the study as a whole: Oligoclonal CD8+ Temra expansion after nadir drove photon patients' diversity drop. Larger post-nadir TCR diversity loss correlated inversely with survival in deceased patients.

Looked up from germline, CDR1 is SSHAT and CDR2 is FNYEAQ (reference sequence). CDR3 length: 16 residues. The data were produced by immunoSEQ multiplex PCR, yet TCRdb's version contains in-frame clones alone and is incomplete. Here the sample spans 75,000 to 90,000 clones, around 83% being singletons. This sequence joins TRBV7-7 and TRBJ2-1; the D is unclear. The sequencing here drew on peripheral blood, taken from a patient treated with proton-based radiotherapy. This sequence originates from a man aged 60 to 75 with pancreatic cancer. The CDR3 loop is CASSPDGRTTYNEQFF. CDR3 nucleotides: TGTGCTAGCAGTCCAGACGGACGAACAACCTACAATGAGCAGTTCTTC.